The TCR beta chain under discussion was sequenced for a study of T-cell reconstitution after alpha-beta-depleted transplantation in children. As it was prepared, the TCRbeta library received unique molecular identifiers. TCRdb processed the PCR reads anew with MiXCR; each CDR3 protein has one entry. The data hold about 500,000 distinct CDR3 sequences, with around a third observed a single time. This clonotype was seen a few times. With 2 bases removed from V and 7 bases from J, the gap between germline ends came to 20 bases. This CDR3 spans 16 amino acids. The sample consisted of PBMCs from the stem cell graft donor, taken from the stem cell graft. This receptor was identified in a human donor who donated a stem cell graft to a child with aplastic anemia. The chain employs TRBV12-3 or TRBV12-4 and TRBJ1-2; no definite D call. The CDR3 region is CASSLRRAPSGSGYTF. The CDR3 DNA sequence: TGTGCCAGCAGTTTAAGGCGAGCCCCAAGTGGAAGTGGCTACACCTTC.